This is a list of T cell receptor beta chains from one sample in a study of cytomegalovirus exposure and HLA in healthy donors. Sequencing used immunoSEQ multiplex PCR; TCRdb keeps in-frame clones, though not all of them. The clone table shows under 95,000 clones, with the ten largest holding approximately 0.58%. Sequenced input: PBMCs. The source is a man in his fifties or sixties in good health and CMV-seronegative. Both conserved end residues are part of each CDR3. A D gene is named only where the DNA matches it firmly.

j_gene	v_gene	d_gene	CDR3nt	CDR3aa
TRBJ2-5	TRBV11-1	NA	TGTGCCAGCAGCGGGTGGATCGAGGGGGACGAAGAGACCCAGTACTTC	CASSGWIEGDEETQYF
TRBJ1-2	TRBV29-1	NA	TGCAGCGTTTATACAGGGGGCTACACCTTC	CSVYTGGYTF
TRBJ1-1	TRBV7-9	NA	TGTGCCAGCAGCTTAGTTGGGGGCGGAACCACTGAAGCTTTCTTT	CASSLVGGGTTEAFF
TRBJ2-3	TRBV10-1	TRBD2	TGCGCCAGCAGTGAGAGATCTTGGACTAGTTTCACAGATACGCAGTATTTT	CASSERSWTSFTDTQYF
TRBJ1-5	TRBV7-3	NA	TGTGCCAGCAGCCCTCGACACGTCTTCCTTAGCAATCAGCCCCAGCATTTT	CASSPRHVFLSNQPQHF
TRBJ2-6	TRBV18	NA	TGTGCCAGCTCACCAAGCGACGCTCCTGGGGCCAACGTCCTGACTTTC	CASSPSDAPGANVLTF
TRBJ2-7	TRBV4-2	NA	TGTGCCAGCAGCCAGAGGGACACAACCTACGAGCAGTACTTC	CASSQRDTTYEQYF
TRBJ1-1	TRBV10-1	NA	TGCGCCAGCAGTGGCGAGGGAGGTACTGAAGCTTTCTTT	CASSGEGGTEAFF
TRBJ1-2	TRBV5-6	TRBD1	TGTGCCAGCAGCTCAGGGGGGTATGGCTACACCTTC	CASSSGGYGYTF
TRBJ1-1	TRBV6-6	NA	TGTGCCAGCAGGGCCGCATTGGACACTGAAGCTTTCTTT	CASRAALDTEAFF
TRBJ1-2	TRBV30	NA	TGTGCCTGGAGTGGAGGGAACTATGGCTACACCTTC	CAWSGGNYGYTF
TRBJ1-2	TRBV30	TRBD1	TGTGCCTGGAGTGTGCGACAGGGGCATGGCTACACCTTC	CAWSVRQGHGYTF
TRBJ1-1	TRBV5-4	TRBD1	TGTGCCAGCAGCCCCGGATTGGGACAGTTGAACACTGAAGCTTTCTTT	CASSPGLGQLNTEAFF
TRBJ2-7	TRBV19	TRBD2	TGTGCCAGTAGTTTACGGGGGGACTCCTACGAGCAGTACTTC	CASSLRGDSYEQYF
TRBJ2-6	TRBV28	NA	TGTGCCTCTCGAGACTCTGGGGCCAACGTCCTGACTTTC	CASRDSGANVLTF
TRBJ2-7	TRBV21-1	NA	TGTGCCAGCAGCAAAGCTTACGGGGGGGACTCCTACGAGCAGTACTTC	CASSKAYGGDSYEQYF
TRBJ2-2	TRBV6-5	NA	TGTGCCAGCAGCCGAAAGGCAGGGGCCAACGGGGAGCTGTTTTTT	CASSRKAGANGELFF
TRBJ1-1	TRBV5-1	NA	TGCGCCAGCAGCTTGGCCGGGTTCCTAAGGAACACTGAAGCTTTCTTT	CASSLAGFLRNTEAFF
TRBJ1-5	TRBV5-6	NA	TGTGCCAGCAGCTTTTCGGGATTCATCCAGCCCCAGCATTTT	CASSFSGFIQPQHF
TRBJ1-5	TRBV6-5	NA	TGTGCCAGCAGTTACTCCCCCGACAGTTATCAGCCCCAGCATTTT	CASSYSPDSYQPQHF
TRBJ1-1	TRBV28	NA	TGTGCCAGCAGTTTTGGGGGACGGGGGTACACTGAAGCTTTCTTT	CASSFGGRGYTEAFF
TRBJ2-7	TRBV29-1	NA	TGCAGCGCCGCCTGGGACTTATCGCCGCAGTACTTC	CSAAWDLSPQYF
TRBJ2-7	TRBV19	TRBD2	TGTGCCAGTAGCCCGGGGGGTACCTACGAGCAGTACTTC	CASSPGGTYEQYF
TRBJ1-6	TRBV9	NA	TGTGCCAGCAGCGTAGACAGCAGGAATAATTATAATTCACCCCTCCACTTT	CASSVDSRNNYNSPLHF
TRBJ2-5	TRBV9	NA	TGTGCCAGCAGCGTAGGGGGGGTTCAAGAGACCCAGTACTTC	CASSVGGVQETQYF
TRBJ2-3	TRBV7-9	TRBD1	TGTGCCAGCAGCTTAGGGACAGGGGCCGGCACAGATACGCAGTATTTT	CASSLGTGAGTDTQYF
TRBJ2-3	TRBV9	NA	TGTGCCAGCAGCGTAGTAGGAGGGAACACAGATACGCAGTATTTT	CASSVVGGNTDTQYF
TRBJ2-7	TRBV30	TRBD1	TGTGCCCGACAAGAGGGACAGTACGAGCAGTACTTC	CARQEGQYEQYF
TRBJ2-7	TRBV5-6	TRBD1	TGTGCCAGCAGCCCGCCGACAGGGTACGAGCAGTACTTC	CASSPPTGYEQYF
TRBJ2-1	TRBV7-3	TRBD2	TGTGCCAGCAGCCTACCGACTAGCGGGGGGAAGCAGTTCTTC	CASSLPTSGGKQFF
TRBJ1-3	TRBV6-5	TRBD1	TGTGCCAGCAGTTACAGACAGGGGGCTGGAAACACCATATATTTT	CASSYRQGAGNTIYF
TRBJ1-5	TRBV27	TRBD1	TGTGCCAGCAGTTCCAGGGGGATTAATCAGCCCCAGCATTTT	CASSSRGINQPQHF
TRBJ2-3	TRBV6-6	TRBD2	TGTGCCAGCAGTTACTCTCGGGGGGGGGCAGATACGCAGTATTTT	CASSYSRGGADTQYF
TRBJ2-5	TRBV11-2	NA	TGTGCCAGCAGCTTAGATGACATGGAGACCCAGTACTTC	CASSLDDMETQYF